This T cell receptor beta chain came from a study of vaccination and CD4 T cells after COVID-19. Treatment denoted: roughly 11-day PBMC culture with coronavirus spike peptide pools or control peptides (ViraFEST assay). Under the ViraFEST approach, antigen-specific T cells were expanded with peptide pools and TCRs subsequently sequenced. Culture of approximately 2.1 million PBMCs per well took place with 8.5 to 10 IU/ml IL-2 and roughly 9.5 ug/ml peptide pools. Remarks on this clonotype: Its antigen is not known.

Researchers used the Oncomine TCR Beta short-read assay to sequence DNA from cultured CD4+ T cells. TCRdb independently ran MiXCR on the PCR reads; one entry per CDR3 protein. The table has around 16,000 distinct CDR3 sequences, less than 55% seen once. The ends were cut back, 7 bases at V and 8 bases at J, with 12 bases in the middle. CDR1 is MDHEN and CDR2 is SYDVKM in the germline V gene. This CDR3 region has 12 residues. The gene calls are TRBV28 and TRBJ1-5, with D unclear. The sample comprised CD4+ T cells from blood, cultured in vitro. The source is a human donor who had recovered from COVID-19. CDR3 sequence (DNA): TGTGCCAGCACTACCCTTGGGGAGCCCCAGCATTTT. The encoded protein is CASTTLGEPQHF. The full variable domain, completed using reference TRBV28 and TRBJ1-5, is DVKVTQSSRYLVKRTGEKVFLECVQDMDHENMFWYRQDPGLGLRLIYFSYDVKMKEKGDIPEGYSVSREKKERFSLILESASTNQTSMYLCASTTLGEPQHFGDGTRLSIL.